This T cell receptor (beta chain) was obtained from a study of cytomegalovirus exposure and HLA in healthy donors. With 60 Vbeta and 13 Jbeta primers, the PCR was carried out. Using immunoSEQ multiplex PCR, the repertoire was profiled, and TCRdb retains in-frame clones only, with some absent. The repertoire table contains 200,000 or so clones. Of note for this clone: Its target is unknown.

Per the germline V gene, CDR1 is SGDLS and CDR2 is YYNGEE. V was pared by 4 bases and J by 6 bases, with 9 bases between. The CDR3 loop spans 12 amino acids. Findings and caveats of the study: The study assumed roughly uniform donor sequencing depth for presence/absence analyses. Of the V segments, some could not be distinguished, including TRBV6-2 and TRBV6-3, and were excluded.

V usage is TRBV9 and J usage is TRBJ2-3; D is unclear. This TCR was recovered from a girl aged 2 to 10 in good health and CMV-seropositive. The sample taken for sequencing was PBMCs. The CDR3 sequence: CASSPSSDTQYF. CDR3 coding DNA: TGTGCCAGCAGCCCAAGCTCGGATACGCAGTATTTT.